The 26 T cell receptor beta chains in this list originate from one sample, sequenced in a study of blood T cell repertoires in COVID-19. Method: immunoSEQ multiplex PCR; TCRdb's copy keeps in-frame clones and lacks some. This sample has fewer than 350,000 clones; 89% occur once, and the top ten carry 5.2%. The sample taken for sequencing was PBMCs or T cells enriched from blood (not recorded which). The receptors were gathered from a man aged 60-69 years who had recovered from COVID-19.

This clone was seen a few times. Here the CDR3 reads CSVEGVGAWETQYF. CDR3 DNA sequence: TGCAGCGTTGAAGGGGTAGGGGCATGGGAGACCCAGTACTTC. The chain links TRBV29-1 to TRBJ2-5, with D perhaps TRBD1 (5 bases). The CDR3 is 14 amino acids. V lost 1 base and J lost 5, with 14 bases in between. The germline V gene encodes CDR1 SQVTM and CDR2 ANQGSEA.

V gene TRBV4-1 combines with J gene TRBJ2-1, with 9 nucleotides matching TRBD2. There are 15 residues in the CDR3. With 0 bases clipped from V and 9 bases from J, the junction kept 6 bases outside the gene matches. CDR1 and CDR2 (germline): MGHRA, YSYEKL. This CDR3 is CASSQEGTSWSEQFF. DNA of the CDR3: TGCGCCAGCAGCCAAGAAGGGACTAGCTGGAGTGAGCAGTTCTTC.

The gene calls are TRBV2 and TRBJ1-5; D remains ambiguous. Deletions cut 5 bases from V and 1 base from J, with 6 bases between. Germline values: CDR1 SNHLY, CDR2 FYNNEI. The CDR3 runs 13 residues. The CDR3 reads CASSTESNQPQHF. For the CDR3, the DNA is TGTGCCAGCAGTACTGAGAGCAATCAGCCCCAGCATTTT.

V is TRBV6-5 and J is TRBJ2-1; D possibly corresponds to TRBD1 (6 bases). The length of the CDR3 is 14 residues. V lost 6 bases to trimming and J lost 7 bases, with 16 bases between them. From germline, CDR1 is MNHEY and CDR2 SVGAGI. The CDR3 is CASSEAGTQNEQFF. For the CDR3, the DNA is TGTGCCAGCAGCGAGGCCGGGACACAGAATGAGCAGTTCTTC.

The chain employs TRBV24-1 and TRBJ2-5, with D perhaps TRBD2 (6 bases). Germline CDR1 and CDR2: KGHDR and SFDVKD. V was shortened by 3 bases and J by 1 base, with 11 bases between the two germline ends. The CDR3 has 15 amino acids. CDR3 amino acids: CATSDPSSVQETQYF. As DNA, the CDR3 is TGTGCCACCAGTGATCCCTCTAGCGTCCAAGAGACCCAGTACTTC.

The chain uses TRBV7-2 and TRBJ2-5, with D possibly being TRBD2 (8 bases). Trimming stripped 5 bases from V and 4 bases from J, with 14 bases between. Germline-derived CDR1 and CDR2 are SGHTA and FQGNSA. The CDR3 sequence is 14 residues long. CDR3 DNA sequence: TGTGCCAGCAGCAGCGGGGGACAGCGAGAGACCCAGTACTTC. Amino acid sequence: CASSSGGQRETQYF.

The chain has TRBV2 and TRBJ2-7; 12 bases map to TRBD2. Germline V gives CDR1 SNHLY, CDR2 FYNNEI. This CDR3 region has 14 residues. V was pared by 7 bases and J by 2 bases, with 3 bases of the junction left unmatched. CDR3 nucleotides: TGTGCCAGCAACGGACTAGCGGGAACCTACGAGCAGTACTTC. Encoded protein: CASNGLAGTYEQYF. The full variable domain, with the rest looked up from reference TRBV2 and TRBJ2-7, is EPEVTQTPSHQVTQMGQEVILRCVPISNHLYFYWYRQILGQKVEFLVSFYNNEISEKSEIFDDQFSVERPDGSNFTLKIRSTKLEDSAMYFCASNGLAGTYEQYFGPGTRLTVT.

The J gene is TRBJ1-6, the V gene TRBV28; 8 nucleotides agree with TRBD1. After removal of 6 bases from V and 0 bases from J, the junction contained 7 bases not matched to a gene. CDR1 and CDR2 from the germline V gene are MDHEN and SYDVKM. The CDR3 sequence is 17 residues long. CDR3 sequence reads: CASSPPGGGSYNSPLHF. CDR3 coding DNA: TGTGCCAGCAGCCCCCCAGGGGGCGGCTCCTATAATTCACCCCTCCACTTT.

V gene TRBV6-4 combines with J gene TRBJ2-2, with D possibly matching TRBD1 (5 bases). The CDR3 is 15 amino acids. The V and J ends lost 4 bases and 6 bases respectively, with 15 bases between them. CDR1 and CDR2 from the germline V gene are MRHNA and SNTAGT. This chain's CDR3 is CASSGSPAGPGELFF. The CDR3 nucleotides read TGTGCCAGCAGTGGCTCCCCGGCAGGGCCCGGGGAGCTGTTTTTT.

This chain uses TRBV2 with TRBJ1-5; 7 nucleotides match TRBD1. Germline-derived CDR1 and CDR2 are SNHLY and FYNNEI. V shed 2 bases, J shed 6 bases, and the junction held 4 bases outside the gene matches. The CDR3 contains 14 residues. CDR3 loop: CASSEQPGGQPQHF. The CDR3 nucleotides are TGTGCCAGCAGTGAACAACCAGGGGGTCAGCCCCAGCATTTT.

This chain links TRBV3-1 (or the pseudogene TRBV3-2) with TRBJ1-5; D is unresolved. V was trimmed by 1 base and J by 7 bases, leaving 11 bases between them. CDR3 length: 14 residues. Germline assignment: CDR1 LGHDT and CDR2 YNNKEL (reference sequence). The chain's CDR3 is CASSQGLGGQPQHF. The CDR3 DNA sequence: TGTGCCAGCAGCCAAGGTTTGGGAGGGCAGCCCCAGCATTTT.

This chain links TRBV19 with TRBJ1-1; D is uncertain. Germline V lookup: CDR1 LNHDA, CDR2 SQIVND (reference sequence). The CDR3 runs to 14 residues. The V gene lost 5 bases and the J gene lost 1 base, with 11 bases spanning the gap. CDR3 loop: CASSARTGNTEAFF. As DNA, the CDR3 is TGTGCCAGTAGTGCGCGGACTGGGAACACTGAAGCTTTCTTT.

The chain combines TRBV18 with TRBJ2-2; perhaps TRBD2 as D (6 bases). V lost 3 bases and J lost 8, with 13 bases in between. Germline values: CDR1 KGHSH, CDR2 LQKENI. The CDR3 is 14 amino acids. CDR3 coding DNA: TGTGCCAGCTCACCGGGACTCCCTGTGGGGGAGCTGTTTTTT. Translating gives CASSPGLPVGELFF.

The CDR3 coding sequence is TGTGCCAGCAGTTACGACAGTACGGAGACCCAGTACTTC. Translated: CASSYDSTETQYF. The chain joins TRBV6-5 to TRBJ2-5; a possible D gene is TRBD1 (5 bases). The germline CDR1 and CDR2 sequences are MNHEY and SVGAGI. This CDR3 has 13 amino acids. Deletions cut 2 bases from V and 5 bases from J, with 9 bases between.

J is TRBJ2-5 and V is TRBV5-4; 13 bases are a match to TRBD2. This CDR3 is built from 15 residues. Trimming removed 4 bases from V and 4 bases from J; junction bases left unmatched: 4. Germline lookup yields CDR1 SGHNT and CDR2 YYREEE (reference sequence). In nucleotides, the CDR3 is TGTGCCAGCAGCGCCCGGACTAGCGGGGGAGAGACCCAGTACTTC. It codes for CASSARTSGGETQYF. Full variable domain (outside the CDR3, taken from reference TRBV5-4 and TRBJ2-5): ETGVTQSPTHLIKTRGQQVTLRCSSQSGHNTVSWYQQALGQGPQFIFQYYREEENGRGNFPPRFSGLQFPNYSSELNVNALELDDSALYLCASSARTSGGETQYFGPGTRLLVL.

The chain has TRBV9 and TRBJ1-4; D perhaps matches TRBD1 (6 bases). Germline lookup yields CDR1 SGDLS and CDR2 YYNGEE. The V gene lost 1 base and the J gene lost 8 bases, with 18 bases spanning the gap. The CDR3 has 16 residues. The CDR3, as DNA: TGTGCCAGCAGCGTATCTGCGGCGGGGGCTGGGGAAAAACTGTTTTTT. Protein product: CASSVSAAGAGEKLFF.

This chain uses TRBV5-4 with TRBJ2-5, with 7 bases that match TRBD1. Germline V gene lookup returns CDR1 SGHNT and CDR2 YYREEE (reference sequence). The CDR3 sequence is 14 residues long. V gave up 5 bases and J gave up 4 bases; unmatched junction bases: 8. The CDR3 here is CASSDRAGPETQYF. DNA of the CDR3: TGTGCCAGCAGTGACAGGGCTGGTCCAGAGACCCAGTACTTC. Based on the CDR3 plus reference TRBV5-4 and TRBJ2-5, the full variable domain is ETGVTQSPTHLIKTRGQQVTLRCSSQSGHNTVSWYQQALGQGPQFIFQYYREEENGRGNFPPRFSGLQFPNYSSELNVNALELDDSALYLCASSDRAGPETQYFGPGTRLLVL.

CDR3: CASSSGTGVYTGELFF. In nucleotides, the CDR3 is TGTGCCAGCAGCTCAGGGACAGGGGTTTACACCGGGGAGCTGTTTTTT. This rearrangement joins TRBV6-2 or TRBV6-3 to TRBJ2-2; TRBD1 matches 10 bases. The length of the CDR3 is 16 residues. CDR1 is MNHEY, CDR2 SVGEGT, per germline. Losses at the gene ends were 6 bases for V and 3 bases for J; bases not matched to a gene: 7.

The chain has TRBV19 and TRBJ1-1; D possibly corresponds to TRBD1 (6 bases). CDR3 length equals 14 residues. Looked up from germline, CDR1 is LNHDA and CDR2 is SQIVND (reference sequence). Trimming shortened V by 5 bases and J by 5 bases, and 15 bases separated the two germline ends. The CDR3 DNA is TGTGCCAGTAGTGAACAGGGATTTAGGACTGAAGCTTTCTTT. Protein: CASSEQGFRTEAFF.

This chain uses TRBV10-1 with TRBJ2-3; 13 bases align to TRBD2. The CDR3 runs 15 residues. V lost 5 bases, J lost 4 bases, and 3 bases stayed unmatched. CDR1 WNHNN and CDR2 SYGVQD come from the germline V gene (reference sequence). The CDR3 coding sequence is TGCGCCAGCAGTCCGGGACTAGCGGGATCAGATACGCAGTATTTT. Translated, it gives CASSPGLAGSDTQYF.

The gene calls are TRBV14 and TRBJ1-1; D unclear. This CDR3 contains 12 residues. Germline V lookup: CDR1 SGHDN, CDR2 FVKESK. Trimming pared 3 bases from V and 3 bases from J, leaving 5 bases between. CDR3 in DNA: TGTGCCAGCAGCCATCGGGACACTGAAGCTTTCTTT. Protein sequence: CASSHRDTEAFF.

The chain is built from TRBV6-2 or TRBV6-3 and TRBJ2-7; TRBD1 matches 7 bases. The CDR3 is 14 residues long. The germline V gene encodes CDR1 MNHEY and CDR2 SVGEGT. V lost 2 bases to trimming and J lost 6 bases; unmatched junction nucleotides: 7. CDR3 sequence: CASSYGTAVGEQYF. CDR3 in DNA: TGTGCCAGCAGTTACGGGACAGCCGTCGGCGAGCAGTACTTC.

CDR3 loop: CASSPGTLEKLFF. The CDR3 nucleotides are TGTGCCAGCAGCCCCGGGACTCTCGAAAAACTGTTTTTT. This chain links TRBV11-2 with TRBJ1-4; possible D gene TRBD1, 5 bases. Germline-derived CDR1 and CDR2 are SGHAT and FQNNGV. V was shortened by 5 bases and J by 8 bases, with 12 bases between the two germline ends. The CDR3 contains 13 residues.

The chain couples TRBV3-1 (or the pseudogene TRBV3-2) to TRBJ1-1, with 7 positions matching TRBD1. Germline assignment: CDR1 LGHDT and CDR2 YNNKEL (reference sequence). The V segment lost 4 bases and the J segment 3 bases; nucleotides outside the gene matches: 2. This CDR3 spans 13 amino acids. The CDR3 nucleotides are TGTGCCAGCAGCCCGGACAGGTACACTGAAGCTTTCTTT. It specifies CASSPDRYTEAFF.

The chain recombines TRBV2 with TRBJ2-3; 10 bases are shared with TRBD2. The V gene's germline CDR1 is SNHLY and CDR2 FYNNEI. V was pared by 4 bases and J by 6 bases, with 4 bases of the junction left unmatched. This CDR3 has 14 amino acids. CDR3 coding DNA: TGTGCCAGCAGTGGGCTAGCGGGAGCCGATACGCAGTATTTT. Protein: CASSGLAGADTQYF.

CDR3 in amino acids: CASTSDRVADTQYF. CDR3 DNA sequence: TGTGCCAGCACCTCGGACAGGGTAGCAGATACGCAGTATTTT. The chain links TRBV25-1 to TRBJ2-3; 8 bases fit TRBD1. Germline CDR1 and CDR2: MGHDK and SYGVNS. This CDR3 spans 14 amino acids. V gave up 7 bases and J gave up 4 bases; unmatched junction bases: 7.